Each of the 30 T cell receptor beta chains below was sequenced from the same sample in a study of shared clonotypes between healthy human individuals. Terminally differentiated effector memory CD45RA+ cells were excluded by CCR7 positive selection of CD45RO-negative cells. Produced via immunoSEQ multiplex PCR; TCRdb's table is partial and in-frame only. Of under 1 million clones in the sample, about 96% were seen once. The material sequenced was naive CD8+ T cells sorted from blood. The receptors shown here come from a young man in good health.

The V and J genes are TRBV15 and TRBJ1-2; 8 nucleotides line up with TRBD1. After removal of 0 bases from V and 4 bases from J, the junction contained 7 bases not matched to a gene. Per the germline V gene, CDR1 is LNHNV and CDR2 is YYDKDF (reference sequence). This CDR3 has 16 residues. DNA of the CDR3: TGTGCCACCAGCAGAGATCCAGGGGGCGGTTTCTATGGCTACACCTTC. Translated: CATSRDPGGGFYGYTF.

As regards this clone: The junction departs from the called germline gene at one end, perhaps through a read error. The chain joins TRBV7-7 to TRBJ2-5; 9 bases fit TRBD1. This CDR3 comprises 15 residues. CDR1 SSHAT and CDR2 FNYEAQ come from the germline V gene (reference sequence). The CDR3 here is CASSLFSGQGETQYF. CDR3 sequence (DNA): TGTGCTAGCAGCTTATTTTCGGGACAGGGAGAGACCCAGTACTTC. Looking up the rest from reference TRBV7-7 and TRBJ2-5 gives the full variable domain: GAGVSQSPRYKVTKRGQDVTLRCDPISSHATLYWYQQALGQGPEFLTYFNYEAQPDKSGLPSDRFSAERPEGSISTLTIQRTEQRDSAMYRCASSLFSGQGETQYFGPGTRLLVL.

J is TRBJ2-2 and V is TRBV4-1; D might be TRBD1 (6 bases). CDR1 and CDR2 from the germline V gene are MGHRA and YSYEKL. The CDR3 runs 15 residues. Trimming took 1 base from V and 5 from J, leaving 11 bases between them. CDR3 nucleotide sequence: TGCGCCAGCAGCCAAGTGGACAGAGAGACCGGGGAGCTGTTTTTT. Translated, it gives CASSQVDRETGELFF.

V is TRBV7-9 and J is TRBJ2-1; TRBD1 aligns across 7 bases. The germline gives CDR1 SEHNR, CDR2 FQNEAQ (reference sequence). Germline trimming cut 6 bases from V and 5 bases from J; bases unmatched to any gene: 7. This CDR3 contains 14 residues. The CDR3 region has the DNA TGTGCCAGCAGTCGGGACAGCCAGCACAATGAGCAGTTCTTC. This translates into CASSRDSQHNEQFF.

The chain recombines TRBV7-8 with TRBJ2-5, with 7 bases lining up with TRBD2. Germline V gene lookup returns CDR1 SGHVS and CDR2 FQNEAQ. The junction had 3 bases not matched to a gene; V was cut back by 0 bases and J by 2 bases. The CDR3 is made up of 15 amino acids. CDR3: CASSLATSRQETQYF. The CDR3, as DNA: TGTGCCAGCAGCTTAGCGACTAGCAGACAAGAGACCCAGTACTTC.

This chain connects TRBV9 to TRBJ2-1, with 10 bases fitting TRBD1. V trimming: 3 bases; J trimming: 6 bases; junction bases outside the gene matches: 6. CDR3 length: 15 amino acids. The V gene's germline CDR1 is SGDLS and CDR2 YYNGEE. CDR3 nucleotide sequence: TGTGCCAGCAGCGACGACAGGGGGCTTGTCAATGAGCAGTTCTTC. As protein: CASSDDRGLVNEQFF.

The V gene is TRBV7-9, the J gene TRBJ2-7, with TRBD1 as a possible D gene (6 bases). Trimming removed 7 bases from V and 4 bases from J, with 14 bases in between. The CDR3 loop spans 13 amino acids. The germline CDR1 and CDR2 sequences are SEHNR and FQNEAQ (reference sequence). The CDR3 spells CASTPRGKYEQYF. The CDR3 coding sequence is TGTGCCAGCACCCCCAGGGGAAAATACGAGCAGTACTTC.

V is TRBV7-9 and J is TRBJ2-3; D might be TRBD2 (6 bases). This CDR3 is 13 amino acids long. Germline CDR1 reads SEHNR; CDR2 reads FQNEAQ (reference sequence). V gave up 3 bases and J gave up 4 bases, with 8 bases separating them. DNA of the CDR3: TGTGCCAGCAGCTTGGAGGGGTCAGATACGCAGTATTTT. Translating it yields CASSLEGSDTQYF.

The gene calls are TRBV10-2 and TRBJ2-5, with TRBD1 matching 7 bases. Losses at the gene ends were 6 bases for V and 7 bases for J; bases not matched to a gene: 5. This CDR3 contains 12 residues. Germline V gene lookup returns CDR1 WSHSY and CDR2 SAAADI. The CDR3 spells CASSGQVGTQYF. The DNA for the CDR3 is TGCGCCAGCAGCGGACAGGTGGGGACCCAGTACTTC.

The rearrangement uses TRBV7-6 and TRBJ2-2; D gene uncertain. This CDR3 has 15 residues. Per germline, CDR1 SGHVS and CDR2 FNYEAQ. Trimming stripped 1 base from V and 3 bases from J, with 9 bases between. Written as DNA, the CDR3 is TGTGCCAGCAGCTTAGAAGGGTTAGACACCGGGGAGCTGTTTTTT. It specifies CASSLEGLDTGELFF.

This clone was seen just once. A junction end diverges from the germline sequence, so it may reflect a read error. The chain couples TRBV11-2 to TRBJ2-7; 11 bases are shared with TRBD2. The germline gives CDR1 SGHAT, CDR2 FQNNGV. This CDR3 has 17 residues. The CDR3 sequence: CASSVEGLAVISYEQYF. The CDR3, as DNA: TGTGCCAGCAGCGTAGAGGGACTAGCGGTCATCTCCTACGAGCAGTACTTC.

This clone was observed a handful of times. Other nucleotide sequences in the sample specify the same CDR3. V gene TRBV27 combines with J gene TRBJ2-7; D remains unclear. This CDR3 is 13 amino acids long. V lost 0 bases to trimming and J lost 1 base, with 4 bases between them. Germline-derived CDR1 and CDR2 are MNHEY and SMNVEV (reference sequence). CDR3 in amino acids: CASSLSGSYEQYF. The CDR3, as DNA: TGTGCCAGCAGTTTATCGGGGTCCTACGAGCAGTACTTC.

The V call is TRBV18, the J call TRBJ2-1, with 7 bases that match TRBD1. V lost 8 bases and J lost 8; bases outside the gene matches: 15. The CDR3 length is 15 residues. CDR1 and CDR2 (germline): KGHSH, LQKENI. The CDR3 DNA reads TGTGCCAGCGACATATACGACAGGGCGGATCATGAGCAGTTCTTC. Amino acid sequence: CASDIYDRADHEQFF. The whole variable domain, remainder taken from reference TRBV18 and TRBJ2-1, is NAGVMQNPRHLVRRRGQEARLRCSPMKGHSHVYWYRQLPEEGLKFMVYLQKENIIDESGMPKERFSAEFPKEGPSILRIQQVVRGDSAAYFCASDIYDRADHEQFFGPGTRLTVL.

The V gene is TRBV2, the J gene TRBJ2-3; 12 bases line up with TRBD2. V shed 6 bases and J 0 bases; nucleotides not matched to a gene: 1. This CDR3 is 15 amino acids long. Germline CDR1 reads SNHLY; CDR2 reads FYNNEI. CDR3 coding DNA: TGTGCCAGCAGCGGGACTAGCGGGAGCACAGATACGCAGTATTTT. Amino acids: CASSGTSGSTDTQYF. The full variable domain, its missing parts supplied by reference TRBV2 and TRBJ2-3, is EPEVTQTPSHQVTQMGQEVILRCVPISNHLYFYWYRQILGQKVEFLVSFYNNEISEKSEIFDDQFSVERPDGSNFTLKIRSTKLEDSAMYFCASSGTSGSTDTQYFGPGTRLTVL.

J is TRBJ2-7 and V is TRBV7-6, with 8 bases fitting TRBD1. The CDR3 contains 17 residues. Losses at the gene ends were 5 bases for V and 6 bases for J; bases not matched to a gene: 18. CDR1 and CDR2 (germline): SGHVS, FNYEAQ. As DNA, the CDR3 is TGTGCCAGCAGCGAACAGAGGGTGGGCAGGGGGCAAGTCGAGCAGTACTTC. Protein sequence: CASSEQRVGRGQVEQYF.

The chain uses TRBV4-3 and TRBJ1-5; D is ambiguous. This CDR3 is built from 13 residues. V gave up 2 bases and J gave up 4 bases, with 6 bases separating them. Per the germline V gene, CDR1 is LGHNA and CDR2 is YSLEER. CDR3 in amino acids: CASSQQKNQPQHF. In DNA form, the CDR3 reads TGCGCCAGCAGCCAACAAAAAAATCAGCCCCAGCATTTT.

The V call is TRBV27, the J call TRBJ2-1; 9 nucleotides match TRBD2. This CDR3 region has 15 residues. The V segment lost 5 bases and the J segment 0 bases; nucleotides outside the gene matches: 2. Germline V CDR1 and CDR2: MNHEY, SMNVEV (reference sequence). CDR3 bases: TGTGCCAGCAGTATTAGCGGGAGCTCCTACAATGAGCAGTTCTTC. Translation gives CASSISGSSYNEQFF.

Turning to this clone: The same CDR3 can be traced to other DNA sequences in this sample. The rearrangement joins TRBV13 to TRBJ2-7; 8 nucleotides match TRBD1. The CDR3 length is 15 residues. In germline, CDR1 is PRHDT, CDR2 FYEKMQ (reference sequence). The J segment lost 4 bases and the V segment lost 1 base, leaving 6 bases of the junction unmatched. In DNA, the CDR3 is TGTGCCAGCAGCTTAGCGGGGACAGGTATTTACGAGCAGTACTTC. Its protein product is CASSLAGTGIYEQYF.

The V gene is TRBV11-2, the J gene TRBJ2-7; D might be TRBD1 (5 bases). Trimming removed 6 bases at V and 2 bases at J, with 11 bases between. Germline lookup yields CDR1 SGHAT and CDR2 FQNNGV. The CDR3 runs to 13 residues. In DNA form, the CDR3 reads TGTGCCAGCAGTACGGACATGACCTACGAGCAGTACTTC. As protein: CASSTDMTYEQYF.

Worth noting for this clone: This sample also contains other DNA sequences that code for the same CDR3. The V gene is TRBV19, the J gene TRBJ2-2, with D unclear. There are 12 residues in the CDR3. V lost 3 bases to trimming and J lost 4 bases, with 3 bases between them. The germline CDR1 and CDR2 sequences are LNHDA and SQIVND (reference sequence). The CDR3 reads CASSIFTGELFF. CDR3 coding DNA: TGTGCCAGTAGTATTTTCACCGGGGAGCTGTTTTTT.

In regard to this clone: The identical CDR3 is also encoded by other nucleotide sequences in the sample. The CDR3 reads CASSESGSSYNEQFF. The DNA for the CDR3 is TGTGCCAGCAGTGAATCGGGATCCTCCTACAATGAGCAGTTCTTC. This chain links TRBV6-1 with TRBJ2-1; a possible D gene is TRBD2 (5 bases). Looked up from germline, CDR1 is MNHNS and CDR2 is SASEGT. V was trimmed by 2 bases and J by 0 bases, leaving 8 bases between them. The CDR3 totals 15 residues.

The rearrangement joins TRBV27 to TRBJ2-4, with a weak D call TRBD2 (5 bases). V shed 5 bases and J shed 2 bases, with 10 bases lying between them. CDR1 is MNHEY and CDR2 is SMNVEV in the germline V gene (reference sequence). CDR3 length: 14 residues. The CDR3 region has the DNA TGTGCCAGCAGTACGGCGGGTACCAAAAACATTCAGTACTTC. It specifies CASSTAGTKNIQYF.

CDR3 in amino acids: CASSLILAGGFEYF. The CDR3 DNA is TGTGCCAGCAGCTTAATACTAGCGGGGGGTTTTGAGTACTTC. The chain is built from TRBV7-8 and TRBJ2-5; 12 bases align to TRBD2. Trimming cost V 2 bases and J 12 bases; bases outside gene matches: 7. The V gene's germline CDR1 is SGHVS and CDR2 FQNEAQ. The CDR3 has 14 amino acids.

The chain joins TRBV13 to TRBJ2-7; 9 nucleotides match TRBD1. CDR1 is PRHDT, CDR2 FYEKMQ, per germline (reference sequence). The CDR3 extends over 15 amino acids. V lost 6 bases to trimming and J lost 3 bases; unmatched junction nucleotides: 9. The DNA for the CDR3 is TGTGCCAGCAGGGGAGGGGGACAGGGAAACTACGAGCAGTACTTC. It codes for CASRGGGQGNYEQYF.

To note about this clone: Other DNA sequences of this sample code for an identical CDR3. The chain is built from TRBV5-6 and TRBJ2-7, with D unresolved. Germline V CDR1 and CDR2: SGHDT, YYEEEE. This CDR3 has 13 residues. V was pared by 0 bases and J by 3 bases, with 7 bases between. As DNA, the CDR3 is TGTGCCAGCAGCTTGGGTGGGTACTACGAGCAGTACTTC. Protein sequence: CASSLGGYYEQYF.

The table lists this clone with a count of one. V is TRBV29-1 and J is TRBJ2-2; D remains unclear. Germline loops: CDR1 SQVTM, CDR2 ANQGSEA. V gave up 6 bases and J gave up 4 bases, with 12 bases separating them. The CDR3 extends over 13 amino acids. The CDR3 region is CSVDPQSTGELFF. In nucleotides, the CDR3 is TGCAGCGTAGACCCTCAAAGCACCGGGGAGCTGTTTTTT.

The gene calls are TRBV7-9 and TRBJ2-7; 16 bases line up with TRBD2. CDR1 SEHNR and CDR2 FQNEAQ come from the germline V gene (reference sequence). The CDR3 runs to 17 residues. V dropped 5 bases and J dropped 5; count of bases not matched to a gene: 9. The CDR3 sequence: CASSTSGTSGRANEQYF. DNA for the CDR3: TGTGCCAGCAGCACCTCCGGGACTAGCGGGAGGGCCAACGAGCAGTACTTC.

The chain joins TRBV7-9 to TRBJ1-1; 9 bases are shared with TRBD1. In germline, CDR1 is SEHNR, CDR2 FQNEAQ (reference sequence). The length of the CDR3 is 15 residues. J lost 1 base, V lost 5 bases, and 5 bases had no gene match. The DNA of the CDR3 is TGTGCCAGCAGCGCGGGACAGGGAGAGAACACTGAAGCTTTCTTT. This sequence encodes CASSAGQGENTEAFF.

For this clone: One junction end does not reproduce the germline sequence, and a read error may be involved. The chain joins TRBV9 to TRBJ2-5; TRBD1 or TRBD2 may be the D gene (6 bases each). In germline, CDR1 is SGDLS, CDR2 YYNGEE. The length of the CDR3 is 12 residues. This chain's CDR3 is CASSVDGGRQNF. The CDR3 bases are TGTGCCAGCAGCGTAGATGGGGGGCGTCAAAACTTC.

The V and J genes are TRBV2 and TRBJ2-3; TRBD2 aligns across 11 bases. CDR3 length: 15 residues. Trimming removed 11 bases from V and 4 bases from J; junction bases left unmatched: 11. Germline CDR1 is SNHLY and CDR2 is FYNNEI. In DNA, the CDR3 is TGTGCCTCGGGGACAGGGACTAGCGGAGCAGATACGCAGTATTTT. Protein sequence: CASGTGTSGADTQYF.